These 20 T cell receptor beta chains were sequenced from one sample in a study of blood T cells in healthy people across ages. The second PCR ran about 6 to 12 cycles with a sample-barcoded 5' primer and J-beta primers. TCRdb itself ran the 5' RACE reads through MiXCR, one entry per CDR3 protein. The sample has over 550,000 distinct CDR3 sequences, roughly 31% seen once. The specimen was blood. Receptor source: an elderly woman in good health.

This clonotype was observed many times. The chain has TRBV25-1 and TRBJ2-5; D is unclear. Germline-derived CDR1 and CDR2 are MGHDK and SYGVNS. The CDR3 spans 12 residues. V gave up 6 bases and J gave up 1 base, with 6 bases separating them. The CDR3 coding sequence is TGTGCCAGCAGCATACTCCAAGAGACCCAGTACTTC. Protein sequence: CASSILQETQYF.

This chain uses TRBV28 with TRBJ1-5; D gene uncertain. Germline CDR1 reads MDHEN; CDR2 reads SYDVKM. This CDR3 has 15 residues. V dropped 6 bases and J dropped 4 bases, with 16 bases sitting between them. CDR3 bases: TGTGCCAGCAGCGCTCTCCTCACGGGGAATCAGCCCCAGCATTTT. Its protein is CASSALLTGNQPQHF.

This clonotype occurred many times. The chain carries TRBV5-1 and TRBJ2-5; D is perhaps TRBD2 (6 bases). The CDR3 is 14 residues long. CDR1 and CDR2 (germline): SGHRS, YFSETQ. Trimming shortened V by 3 bases and J by 2 bases, and 11 bases separated the two germline ends. The CDR3 region is CASSSGLFQETQYF. The DNA for the CDR3 is TGCGCCAGCAGCTCGGGACTGTTTCAAGAGACCCAGTACTTC.

This clonotype was counted at least ten times. V gene TRBV20-1 combines with J gene TRBJ1-2; 7 nucleotides align to TRBD1. Germline CDR1 DFQATT, CDR2 SNEGSKA (reference sequence). This CDR3 region has 12 residues. V lost 4 bases, J lost 2 bases, and 1 base stayed unmatched. The CDR3 reads CSAKTGNYGYTF. CDR3 DNA sequence: TGCAGTGCTAAGACAGGGAACTATGGCTACACCTTC.

In its sample, this clonotype was seen many times. The chain uses TRBV27 and TRBJ1-2, with 12 bases matching TRBD1. This CDR3 comprises 14 residues. Germline V CDR1 and CDR2: MNHEY, SMNVEV (reference sequence). After removal of 3 bases from V and 8 bases from J, the junction contained 4 bases not matched to a gene. In DNA, the CDR3 is TGTGCCAGCAGTTTCCGGGACAGGGGGCGCGGCTACACCTTC. Translating gives CASSFRDRGRGYTF.

This clonotype appeared many times. The chain employs TRBV7-3 and TRBJ2-4; D may correspond to TRBD1 or TRBD2 (7 bases each). The CDR3 extends over 21 amino acids. Germline V lookup: CDR1 SGHTA, CDR2 FQGTGA. Trimming stripped 4 bases from V and 12 bases from J, with 40 bases between. The CDR3: CASSSPGGVSKGLAYRGTQYF. The CDR3 coding sequence is TGTGCCAGCAGCTCCCCTGGGGGGGTTAGCAAGGGGCTAGCCTACAGGGGAACTCAGTACTTC.

This chain connects TRBV7-2 to TRBJ2-1; 8 bases match TRBD2. CDR1 is SGHTA and CDR2 is FQGNSA in the germline V gene. The CDR3 loop spans 18 amino acids. With V trimmed by 1 base and J by 8 bases, 16 bases remained unmatched. CDR3 in DNA: TGTGCCAGCAGCTTAGGAGAGGCGAGCGGGGGATTATTCTATGAGCAGTTCTTC. This translates into CASSLGEASGGLFYEQFF.

This clonotype was observed many times. This chain connects TRBV10-3 to TRBJ2-2; 8 bases map to TRBD2. CDR1 and CDR2 from the germline V gene are ENHRY and SYGVKD. The V segment lost 4 bases and the J segment 3 bases; nucleotides outside the gene matches: 7. CDR3 length equals 16 residues. The CDR3: CAISGTRGVDTGELFF. The CDR3 DNA follows: TGTGCCATCAGTGGGACGCGGGGGGTTGACACCGGGGAGCTGTTTTTT.

This clonotype has at least ten counts. The rearrangement joins TRBV4-1 to TRBJ2-3, with D possibly being TRBD2 (5 bases). The length of the CDR3 is 18 residues. The V end was cut by 0 bases, the J end by 1 base, with 17 bases between. Germline V gives CDR1 MGHRA, CDR2 YSYEKL. For the CDR3, the DNA is TGCGCCAGCAGCCAAGATCCAGTCCGGGGATACGGCACAGATACGCAGTATTTT. Its protein product is CASSQDPVRGYGTDTQYF.

This clonotype turned up a few times. This could be a read error, since a much larger clone is one nucleotide away. The chain combines TRBV5-1 with TRBJ1-2, with 8 bases aligning to TRBD1. The V segment lost 4 bases and the J segment 6 bases; nucleotides outside the gene matches: 5. Germline lookup yields CDR1 SGHRS and CDR2 YFSETQ. This CDR3 has 13 amino acids. The CDR3 DNA follows: TGCGCCAGCAGCAACAGGACAGGGAATGGCTACACCTTC. Protein product: CASSNRTGNGYTF.

The chain uses TRBV7-9 and TRBJ2-7; 7 positions match TRBD1. Germline CDR1 reads SEHNR; CDR2 reads FQNEAQ (reference sequence). Germline trimming cut 2 bases from V and 6 bases from J; bases unmatched to any gene: 4. The CDR3 totals 13 residues. The CDR3 DNA sequence: TGTGCCAGCAGCTTAAAGGGGGCGATCGAGCAGTACTTC. Encoded protein: CASSLKGAIEQYF.

The rearrangement links TRBV3-1 to TRBJ2-1, with a tentative D call TRBD1 (6 bases). Between the trimmed V and J ends, which lost 1 base and 8 bases, there was a span of 12 bases. CDR1 and CDR2 (germline): LGHDT, YNNKEL (reference sequence). This CDR3 comprises 14 residues. CDR3 bases: TGTGCCAGCAGCCAAGTGGGGGCGGAGCATGAGCAGTTCTTC. Translated, it gives CASSQVGAEHEQFF.

On this clonotype: This could be a read error, since a much larger clone is one nucleotide away. V is TRBV5-1 and J is TRBJ2-1; D may be TRBD1 (6 bases). V was cut by 6 bases and J by 5 bases, with 18 bases left in between. The CDR3 extends over 15 amino acids. Germline CDR1 is SGHRS and CDR2 is YFSETQ. The DNA of the CDR3 is TGCGCCAGCAACAGGGATGGACAGTCGGACAATGAGCAGTTCTTC. Translating it yields CASNRDGQSDNEQFF.

The chain links TRBV19 to TRBJ2-3; the D is unclear. Per the germline V gene, CDR1 is LNHDA and CDR2 is SQIVND (reference sequence). This CDR3 is 12 amino acids long. The germline V and J ends were trimmed by 8 bases and 3 bases, with 9 bases remaining between them. The CDR3 nucleotides are TGTGCCAGTCGTGGGAATACAGATACGCAGTATTTT. Protein sequence: CASRGNTDTQYF.

The chain recombines TRBV5-6 with TRBJ2-3; 13 nucleotides agree with TRBD2. The CDR3 extends over 15 amino acids. Germline loops: CDR1 SGHDT, CDR2 YYEEEE. Trimming took 3 bases from V and 4 from J; bases not matched to a gene: 2. CDR3 nucleotides: TGTGCCAGCAGCTCACTAGCGGGGGGGCCAGATACGCAGTATTTT. This gives the protein CASSSLAGGPDTQYF.

This clonotype was seen repeatedly, ten times or more. The CDR3 loop is CASSRGTGLLYEQYF. For the CDR3, the DNA is TGTGCCAGCAGCCGGGGGACAGGACTTCTCTACGAGCAGTACTTC. The chain joins TRBV6-5 to TRBJ2-7, with 8 bases fitting TRBD1. This CDR3 region has 15 residues. Unmatched junction bases numbered 10, after V lost 6 bases and J lost 3 bases. Germline V gene sequence: CDR1 MNHEY, CDR2 SVGAGI.

V and J are TRBV7-2 and TRBJ2-5; D unclear. The CDR3 totals 12 residues. Trimming cost V 2 bases and J 5 bases, with 6 bases left between them. The germline CDR1 and CDR2 sequences are SGHTA and FQGNSA. The CDR3 DNA is TGTGCCAGCAGCTTACAGTATGAGACCCAGTACTTC. Encoded protein: CASSLQYETQYF.

This clonotype was seen ten or more times. The J gene is TRBJ2-1, the V gene TRBV20-1; 15 bases line up with TRBD2. The CDR3 is 16 amino acids. J gave up 8 bases and V 8 bases, and 13 bases lay outside the gene matches. CDR1 and CDR2 from the germline V gene are DFQATT and SNEGSKA (reference sequence). CDR3 region: CSPFGTSGGRLHEQFF. The CDR3 nucleotides read TGCAGTCCATTCGGGACTAGCGGGGGGCGACTCCATGAGCAGTTCTTC.

Details on this clonotype: Since a much larger clone is just one base distant, this may be a read error. V usage is TRBV5-1 and J usage is TRBJ2-2; D may correspond to TRBD1 or TRBD2 (6 bases each). The germline V gene encodes CDR1 SGHRS and CDR2 YFSETQ. V was cut by 0 bases and J by 2 bases, with 20 bases left in between. The CDR3 length is 19 residues. The CDR3 DNA sequence: TGCGCCAGCAGCTTGGTGGGGGGCAGCGGAGACACCAACACCGGGGAGCTGTTTTTT. Translated: CASSLVGGSGDTNTGELFF.

This clonotype was found many times. The gene calls are TRBV5-1 and TRBJ2-2; 7 bases are shared with TRBD2. The CDR3 is 17 amino acids. CDR1 SGHRS and CDR2 YFSETQ come from the germline V gene. Losses at the gene ends were 4 bases for V and 5 bases for J; bases not matched to a gene: 14. CDR3 bases: TGCGCCAGCAGCCCGAACGCACTAGCGTCATCGACCGGGGAGCTGTTTTTT. Protein: CASSPNALASSTGELFF.